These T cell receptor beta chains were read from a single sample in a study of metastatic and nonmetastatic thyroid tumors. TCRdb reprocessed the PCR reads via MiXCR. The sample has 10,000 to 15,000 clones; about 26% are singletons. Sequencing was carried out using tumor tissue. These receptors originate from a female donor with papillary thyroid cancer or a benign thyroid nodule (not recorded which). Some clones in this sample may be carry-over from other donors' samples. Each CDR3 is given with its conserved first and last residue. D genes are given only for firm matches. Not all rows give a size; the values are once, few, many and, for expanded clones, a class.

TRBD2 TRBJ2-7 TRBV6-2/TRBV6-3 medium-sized TGTGCCAGCAGTCCGGGGGGCGAGCAGTACTTC CASSPGGEQYF
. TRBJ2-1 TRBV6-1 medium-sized TGTGCCAGCAGTGGCGGGCAAAGTGTTTACAATGAGCAGTTCTTC CASSGGQSVYNEQFF
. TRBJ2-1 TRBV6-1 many TGTGCCAGCAAGCAGGGGTATGAGCAGTTCTTC CASKQGYEQFF
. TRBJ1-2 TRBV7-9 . TGTGCCAGCAGCTTAGGGGGGACGGATGGCTACACCTTC CASSLGGTDGYTF
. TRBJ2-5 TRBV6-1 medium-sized TGTGCCAGCACCATCAGATGGGCGGTTCAAGAGACCCAGTACTTC CASTIRWAVQETQYF
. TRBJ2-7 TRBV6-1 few TGTGCCAGCAGTGAATACGAGTGGTACTTC CASSEYEWYF
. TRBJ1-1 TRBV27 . TGTGCCAGCAGTTTACTTTGCAGGGCTGAAGCTTTCTTT CASSLLCRAEAFF
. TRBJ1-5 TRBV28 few TGTGCCAGCAGTTTCCAGGGTGAGTGGGCCAATCAGCCCCAGCATTTT CASSFQGEWANQPQHF
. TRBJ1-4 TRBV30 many TGTGCCTGGAAGGGTAGGGGCTCGGGTGAAAAACTGTTTTTT CAWKGRGSGEKLFF
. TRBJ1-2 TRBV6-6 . TGTGCCAGCAGTTACAAAGGAGCCTCTAAGGGCTACAGCTTC CASSYKGASKGYSF
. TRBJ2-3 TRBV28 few TGTGCCAGCAAACGTAGCGGAACCTTGGGGCCAGATACGCAGTATTTT CASKRSGTLGPDTQYF
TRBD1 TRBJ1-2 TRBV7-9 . TGTGCCAGCAGCTTATCCGGGACAGGGGACGGCTACACCTTC CASSLSGTGDGYTF
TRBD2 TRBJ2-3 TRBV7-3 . TGTGCCAGCAGCCTAGGACTAGCGCTTTCAACAGATACGCAGTATTTT CASSLGLALSTDTQYF
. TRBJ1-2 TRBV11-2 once TGTGCCAGCAGCTCAAACCGCCGGGATGGCTACACCTTC CASSSNRRDGYTF
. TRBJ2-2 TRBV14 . TGTGCCAGCAGCCAAGCCTATCGACGGGGAATGGACGGGGAGCTGTTTTTT CASSQAYRRGMDGELFF
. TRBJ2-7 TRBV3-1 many TGTGCCAGCAGCCAAGAGGCCCCAGGGTGGGCTTCCTCCTACGAGCAGTACTTC CASSQEAPGWASSYEQYF
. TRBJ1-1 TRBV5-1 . TGCGCCAGCAGCTTAGGGGATGGGGCGAACACTGAAGCTTTCTTT CASSLGDGANTEAFF
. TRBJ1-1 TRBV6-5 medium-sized TGTGCCAGCAGTTACGCGGGATTGATCGGAGCTTTCTTT CASSYAGLIGAFF
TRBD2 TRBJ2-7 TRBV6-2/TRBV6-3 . TGTGCCAGCAGTGCGACTAGCGGATACGAGCAGTACTTC CASSATSGYEQYF
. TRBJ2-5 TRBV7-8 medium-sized TGTGCCAGCAGCTTATTTGTTGAAGAGACCCAGTACTTC CASSLFVEETQYF
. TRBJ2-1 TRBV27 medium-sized TGTGCCAGCAGTTCCGGAGCGGGCCCGAGCTCCTACAATGAGCAGTTCTTC CASSSGAGPSSYNEQFF
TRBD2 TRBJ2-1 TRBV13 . TGTGCCAGCAGCCCCTGGACTAGCGGGACGAACAATGAGCAGTTCTTC CASSPWTSGTNNEQFF
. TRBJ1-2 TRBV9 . TGTGCCAGCAGCGCCAATGTCGGGGCCTCGGGGGTCCATGGCTACACCTTC CASSANVGASGVHGYTF
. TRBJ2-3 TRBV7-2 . TGTGCCAGCAGCTTATGGAGGCCAGGGGTTTCCCGGAGCACAGATACGCAGTATTTT CASSLWRPGVSRSTDTQYF
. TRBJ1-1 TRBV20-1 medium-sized TGCAGTGCCGGGGAAAGGCGTACCCGGGCTTTCTTT CSAGERRTRAFF
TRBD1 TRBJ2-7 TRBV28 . TGTGCCAGCAGGTACCGGGACAGGGCGTTCGAGCAGTACTTC CASRYRDRAFEQYF
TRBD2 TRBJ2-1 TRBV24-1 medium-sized TGTGCCACCAGTGACCTGACTAGCGGGAGGGCCAATGAGCAGTTCTTC CATSDLTSGRANEQFF
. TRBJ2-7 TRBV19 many TGTGCCAGTAGTCCCAAGGCCCCAAGGCACGACAGGAATTACGAGCAGTACTTC CASSPKAPRHDRNYEQYF
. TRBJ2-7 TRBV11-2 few TGTGCCAGCAGCTTAGGTAATCTACTAGCCAAGACCTACGAGCAGTACTTC CASSLGNLLAKTYEQYF
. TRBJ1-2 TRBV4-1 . TGCGCCATCAGCCGAGGGGGTAACTATGGCTACACCTTC CAISRGGNYGYTF
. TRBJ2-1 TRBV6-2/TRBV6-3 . TGTGCCAGCATCACTATGGTGGGCAGAAGCTCCTACAATGAGCAGTTCTTC CASITMVGRSSYNEQFF
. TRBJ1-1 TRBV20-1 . TGCAGTCCGTGGGCAGGGAGGGCGGCTGAAGCTTTCTTT CSPWAGRAAEAFF
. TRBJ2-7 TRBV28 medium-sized TGTGCCAGCAGTTTATCAGGCGGCTACGAGCAGTACTTC CASSLSGGYEQYF
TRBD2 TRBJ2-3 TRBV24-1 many TGTGCCACCAGTGATTTCGGCGGGAGTAACACAGATACGCAGTATTTT CATSDFGGSNTDTQYF
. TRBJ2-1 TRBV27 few TGTGCCAGCAGTTTAAGCGGTTCGAACGGAGATGGAAAGTTCTTC CASSLSGSNGDGKFF
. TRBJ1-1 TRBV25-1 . TGTGCCAGCAGTGACACAGGCTGGAACACTGAAGCTTTGTTT CASSDTGWNTEALF
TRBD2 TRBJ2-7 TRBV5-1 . TGCGCCAGCAGCTTATACGGGACTAGCGAGTACGAGCAGTACTTC CASSLYGTSEYEQYF
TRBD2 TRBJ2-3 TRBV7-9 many TGTGCCAGCAGCTCCCCGACAGCGGGAGGGCATACGCAGTATTTT CASSSPTAGGHTQYF
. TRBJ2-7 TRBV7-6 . TGTGCCAGCAGCTTAGAGGCGGGAAGACAGGACGAGCAGTACTTC CASSLEAGRQDEQYF
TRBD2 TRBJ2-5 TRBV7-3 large TGTGCCAGCAGCTCGATGGGACTAGATGAAGAGACCCAGTACTTC CASSSMGLDEETQYF
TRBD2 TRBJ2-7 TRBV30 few TGTGCCTGGAGTGTAGAGCCTAGCGGCCACGAGCAGTACTTC CAWSVEPSGHEQYF
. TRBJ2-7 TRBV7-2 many TGTGCCAGCAGCCTGAACCGAGGGGGCTACGAGCAGTACTTC CASSLNRGGYEQYF
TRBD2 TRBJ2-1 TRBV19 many TGTGCCAGTAATCCAGCGGGAGTGAGCAATGAGCAGTTCTTC CASNPAGVSNEQFF
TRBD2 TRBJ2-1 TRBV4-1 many TGCGCCAGCAGGGGGGGGGGTGAGCAGTTCTTC CASRGGGEQFF
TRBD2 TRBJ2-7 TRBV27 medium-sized TGTGCCAGCAGTGAGTTCGGACTAGCGGGAGCAAACGAGCAGTACTTC CASSEFGLAGANEQYF
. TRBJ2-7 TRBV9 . TGTGCCAGCACCCCTTTGGACTGGGGCGAGCAGTACTTC CASTPLDWGEQYF
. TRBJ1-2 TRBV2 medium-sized TGTGCCAGCAGTGAAGAGGCAGGGAACTATGGCTACACCTTC CASSEEAGNYGYTF
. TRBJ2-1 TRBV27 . TGTGCCAGCAGTACACGTTACAATGAGCAGTTCTTC CASSTRYNEQFF
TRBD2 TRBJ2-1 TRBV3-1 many TGTGCCAGCGGTGGACGTCTAGCGGGAGGACCTATGTACAATGAGCAGTTCTTC CASGGRLAGGPMYNEQFF
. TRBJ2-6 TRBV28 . TGTGCCAGCAGTCCCGACTTCTCTGGGGCCAACGTCCTGACTTTC CASSPDFSGANVLTF
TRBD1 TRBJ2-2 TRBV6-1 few TGTGCCAGCGGACAGGCGGTTCGGGCCACCGGGGAGCTGTTTTTT CASGQAVRATGELFF
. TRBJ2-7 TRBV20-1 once TGCAGTGCTTGGACACCCAAGGGGGAATACGAGCAGTACTTC CSAWTPKGEYEQYF
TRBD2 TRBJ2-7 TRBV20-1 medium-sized TGCAGTGCTAGGGGTTTTAGCGGGAGGGACGCCTACGAGCAGTACTTC CSARGFSGRDAYEQYF
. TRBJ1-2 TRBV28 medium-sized TGTGCCAGCAGTTTACACACAGGAACCAAAACGCCTCTGGACTATGGCTACACCTTC CASSLHTGTKTPLDYGYTF
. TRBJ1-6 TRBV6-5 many TGTGCCAGCAGTTACTCCGGTGTAAATTCACCCCTCCACTTT CASSYSGVNSPLHF
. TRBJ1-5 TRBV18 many TGTGCCAGCTCACCGAGGCAAGGACAGCCCCAGCATTTT CASSPRQGQPQHF
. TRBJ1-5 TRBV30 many TGTGCCTGGAGTGCCGGGTATCGCGTTGGTCAGCCCCAGCATTTT CAWSAGYRVGQPQHF
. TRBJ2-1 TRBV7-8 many TGTGCCAGCAGCTCTGGCGTCTACAATGAGCAGTTCTTC CASSSGVYNEQFF
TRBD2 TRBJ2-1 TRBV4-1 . TGCGCCAGCAGGGTGGGGGGGGGTGAGCAGTTCTTC CASRVGGGEQFF
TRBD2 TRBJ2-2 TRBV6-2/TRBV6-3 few TGTGCCAGCAGTTACGGCGGGAGGGAAATCGGGGAGCTGTTTTTT CASSYGGREIGELFF